One sample yielded the 31 T cell receptor beta chains listed below, sequenced in a study of graft-versus-host responses after intestinal transplantation (dated by TCRdb to the early 2020s). Interpreted using the paper, the time point label stands for: cells obtained before transplantation from donor or recipient. The method behind the library was the immunoSEQ multiplex PCR assay. As stored in TCRdb, this immuneACCESS dataset retains in-frame rearrangements with V and J assigned. A fraction of the clones does not appear; measured against another copy, unresolved V genes explain less than half of the discrepancy, and the remainder lacks a known reason. This sample has 80,000 to 90,000 clones in its table, and almost 90% of those were observed once. Around 0.11% of the sample is taken by the ten largest. Their antigens remain unidentified. Sample: unstimulated CD4+ T cells sorted from spleen or lymph node cells, taken before intestinal transplant. These receptors were collected from a human donor who received an intestinal transplant.

CDR3 amino acids: CASSGTSGGSYNEQFF. The CDR3 bases are TGTGCCAGCAGTGGGACTAGCGGGGGCTCCTACAATGAGCAGTTCTTC. The rearrangement uses TRBV6-1 and TRBJ2-1; 13 nucleotides match TRBD2. Losses at the gene ends were 4 bases for V and 0 bases for J; bases not matched to a gene: 0. The CDR3 loop spans 16 amino acids. The germline gives CDR1 MNHNS, CDR2 SASEGT.

This clone was seen a handful of times. This chain links TRBV5-1 with TRBJ2-1; 8 bases align to TRBD2. With 0 bases clipped from V and 1 base from J, the junction kept 6 bases outside the gene matches. Germline CDR1 is SGHRS and CDR2 is YFSETQ. This CDR3 has 17 residues. The CDR3 reads CASSLEAGGGSYNEQFF. The DNA of the CDR3 is TGCGCCAGCAGCTTGGAGGCCGGGGGGGGTTCCTACAATGAGCAGTTCTTC.

The V gene is TRBV2, the J gene TRBJ1-5; 10 positions agree with TRBD1. This CDR3 comprises 15 residues. V shed 6 bases, J shed 7 bases, and the junction held 9 bases outside the gene matches. The germline CDR1 and CDR2 sequences are SNHLY and FYNNEI. Written as DNA, the CDR3 is TGTGCCAGCAGAAATGACAGGGGGCCGCGGCAGCCCCAGCATTTT. Protein: CASRNDRGPRQPQHF.

The chain is built from TRBV5-1 and TRBJ2-5; perhaps TRBD1 as D (8 bases). The V end lost 0 bases, the J end lost 5 bases, and 17 bases lay between the germline ends. CDR1 is SGHRS and CDR2 is YFSETQ in the germline V gene. The CDR3 sequence is 16 residues long. The CDR3 spells CASSLEDRGAGETQYF. The CDR3 bases are TGCGCCAGCAGCTTGGAAGACAGGGGAGCGGGGGAGACCCAGTACTTC.

The chain employs TRBV27 and TRBJ2-7; tentatively, D is TRBD1 (5 bases). CDR1 MNHEY and CDR2 SMNVEV come from the germline V gene (reference sequence). The germline V and J ends were trimmed by 11 bases and 3 bases, with 11 bases remaining between them. The CDR3 sequence is 11 residues long. DNA for the CDR3: TGTGCCCGAAACAGGTTCTACGAGCAGTACTTC. It specifies CARNRFYEQYF.

This clone was seen a few times. The chain recombines TRBV5-1 with TRBJ2-5; D unclear. There are 13 residues in the CDR3. Per germline, CDR1 SGHRS and CDR2 YFSETQ. The V end was cut by 4 bases, the J end by 1 base, with 8 bases between. DNA of the CDR3: TGCGCCAGCAGCCGGCGGCCCCAAGAGACCCAGTACTTC. This encodes CASSRRPQETQYF.

V usage is TRBV7-9 and J usage is TRBJ1-1, with TRBD1 as a possible D gene (6 bases). Germline V gives CDR1 SEHNR, CDR2 FQNEAQ (reference sequence). This CDR3 has 15 amino acids. V shed 4 bases and J shed 0 bases, with 12 bases lying between them. The CDR3 region is CASSSNRVMNTEAFF. The CDR3 DNA is TGTGCCAGCAGCTCAAACAGGGTTATGAACACTGAAGCTTTCTTT.

The V gene is TRBV9, the J gene TRBJ1-3, with D unclear. Trimming cost V 4 bases and J 0 bases, with 14 bases left between them. Germline V gene sequence: CDR1 SGDLS, CDR2 YYNGEE. There are 16 residues in the CDR3. CDR3 region: CASSMNGGASGNTIYF. In DNA, the CDR3 is TGTGCCAGCAGCATGAACGGCGGCGCCTCTGGAAACACCATATATTTT.

This clone has only one observation. This chain connects TRBV11-2 to TRBJ1-4; 9 bases fit TRBD1. J gave up 8 bases and V 5 bases, and 6 bases lay outside the gene matches. The V gene's germline CDR1 is SGHAT and CDR2 FQNNGV. This CDR3 spans 14 amino acids. CDR3 sequence (DNA): TGTGCCAGCAGCGACGACAGGGGGAGGGAAAAACTGTTTTTT. Residues: CASSDDRGREKLFF.

J is TRBJ2-3 and V is TRBV6-1; TRBD2 matches 12 bases. This CDR3 region has 16 residues. Germline CDR1 MNHNS, CDR2 SASEGT. With V trimmed by 4 bases and J by 7 bases, 9 bases remained unmatched. The CDR3 loop reads CASSAPSGGASNTQYF. CDR3 DNA: TGTGCCAGCAGTGCCCCTAGCGGGGGGGCTTCGAATACGCAGTATTTT.

This sequence joins TRBV7-2 and TRBJ1-6; D remains ambiguous. Germline CDR1 is SGHTA and CDR2 is FQGNSA. Trimming pared 5 bases from V and 9 bases from J, leaving 23 bases between. The CDR3 runs 17 residues. The CDR3 is CASSPVQRQPQSSPLHF. CDR3 nucleotides: TGTGCCAGCAGCCCCGTTCAGCGGCAGCCCCAGAGTTCACCCCTCCACTTT.

The chain joins TRBV6-6 to TRBJ1-3, with 7 bases fitting TRBD1. This CDR3 region has 15 residues. The J segment lost 1 base and the V segment lost 6 bases, leaving 6 bases of the junction unmatched. Per the germline V gene, CDR1 is MNHNY and CDR2 is SVGAGI (reference sequence). The CDR3 here is CASRPGQYSGNTIYF. CDR3 in DNA: TGTGCCAGCAGACCGGGACAGTATTCTGGAAACACCATATATTTT.

V gene TRBV7-9 combines with J gene TRBJ2-5; D might be TRBD2 (7 bases). The germline CDR1 and CDR2 sequences are SEHNR and FQNEAQ (reference sequence). Trimming left V 7 bases short and J 4 bases short, with 28 bases between. The CDR3 spans 18 residues. The CDR3 region has the DNA TGTGCCAGCACCCTATCCCCCACCTCCCTTAGGGGGGGAGAGACCCAGTACTTC. Encoded protein: CASTLSPTSLRGGETQYF.

The chain couples TRBV19 to TRBJ2-3, with 10 nucleotides matching TRBD2. This CDR3 has 18 residues. J lost 0 bases, V lost 6 bases, and 12 bases had no gene match. In germline, CDR1 is LNHDA, CDR2 SQIVND (reference sequence). This CDR3 is CASRIGRAGGTSTDTQYF. DNA of the CDR3: TGTGCCAGTAGAATCGGTCGAGCGGGGGGGACGAGCACAGATACGCAGTATTTT.

V gene TRBV11-3 combines with J gene TRBJ1-1, with 7 bases identical to TRBD1. V shed 5 bases and J 8 bases; nucleotides not matched to a gene: 11. The germline gives CDR1 SGHNT, CDR2 YENEEA. The length of the CDR3 is 14 residues. The CDR3 protein is CASSPRQGGPEAFF. The CDR3 DNA reads as TGTGCCAGCAGCCCTAGACAGGGTGGCCCCGAAGCTTTCTTT.

This chain joins TRBV27 and TRBJ2-6; D not resolved. Between the trimmed V and J ends, which lost 4 bases and 0 bases, there was a span of 7 bases. In germline, CDR1 is MNHEY, CDR2 SMNVEV (reference sequence). This CDR3 has 15 amino acids. The CDR3 DNA is TGTGCCAGCAGTTCACCTAGCTCTGGGGCCAACGTCCTGACTTTC. Translation: CASSSPSSGANVLTF.

In its sample, this clone was seen once. CDR3 coding DNA: TGTGCCAGCAGCTTTACAGGGAAAGGCTCCTACGAGCAGTACTTC. This encodes CASSFTGKGSYEQYF. This rearrangement joins TRBV5-8 to TRBJ2-5, with D possibly TRBD1 on 6 matching bases. The DNA end is more similar to TRBJ2-7, so the J call may be wrong. Germline V gives CDR1 SGHTS, CDR2 YDEGEE. CDR3 length: 15 residues.

The chain combines TRBV7-6 with TRBJ2-1; TRBD2 matches 7 bases. J gave up 0 bases and V 4 bases, and 0 bases lay outside the gene matches. Germline CDR1 is SGHVS and CDR2 is FNYEAQ. The CDR3 runs to 14 residues. The CDR3 DNA is TGTGCCAGCAGCTCTAGCGGCTCCTACAATGAGCAGTTCTTC. Protein sequence: CASSSSGSYNEQFF.

The chain joins TRBV27 to TRBJ1-4; 7 positions match TRBD1. The CDR3 sequence is 15 residues long. The trim removed 5 bases at V and 7 bases at J, leaving 10 bases unmatched. The V gene's germline CDR1 is MNHEY and CDR2 SMNVEV (reference sequence). The CDR3, as DNA: TGTGCCAGCAGTCCCCGGACAGGCTTAGGTGAAAAACTGTTTTTT. This translates into CASSPRTGLGEKLFF.

The chain links TRBV18 to TRBJ1-1; the D gene is possibly TRBD1 (5 bases). This CDR3 region has 15 residues. Germline CDR1 KGHSH, CDR2 LQKENI. The V gene lost 2 bases and the J gene lost 1 base, with 11 bases spanning the gap. The CDR3 is CASSPSRGWNTEAFF. CDR3 DNA: TGTGCCAGCTCACCATCTAGGGGATGGAACACTGAAGCTTTCTTT.

The chain is built from TRBV10-2 and TRBJ1-1, with no clear D. CDR1 is WSHSY, CDR2 SAAADI, per germline. This CDR3 spans 16 amino acids. The V and J ends lost 2 bases and 0 bases respectively, with 13 bases between them. The CDR3 sequence: CASSERGGVMNTEAFF. CDR3 DNA sequence: TGCGCCAGCAGTGAGCGGGGAGGAGTTATGAACACTGAAGCTTTCTTT.

The chain combines TRBV15 with TRBJ2-3; D is unresolved. CDR1 and CDR2 from the germline V gene are LNHNV and YYDKDF (reference sequence). The CDR3 has 14 amino acids. Trimming took off 5 bases at V and 3 bases at J, with 12 bases between the two ends. CDR3 amino acids: CATSPRLDTDTQYF. CDR3 sequence (DNA): TGTGCCACCAGCCCTCGACTGGATACAGATACGCAGTATTTT. Using reference TRBV15 and TRBJ2-3 for the parts outside the CDR3, the full variable domain is DAMVIQNPRYQVTQFGKPVTLSCSQTLNHNVMYWYQQKSSQAPKLLFHYYDKDFNNEADTPDNFQSRRPNTSFCFLDIRSPGLGDTAMYLCATSPRLDTDTQYFGPGTRLTVL.

This clone was seen only a few times. V usage is TRBV29-1 and J usage is TRBJ1-2; the D is unclear. This CDR3 comprises 12 residues. Trimming took off 3 bases at V and 9 bases at J, with 14 bases between the two ends. Germline CDR1 and CDR2: SQVTM and ANQGSEA. CDR3 in amino acids: CSVDRQAGSYTF. Written as DNA, the CDR3 is TGCAGCGTTGACCGTCAGGCGGGGAGCTACACCTTC. Variable domain in full (rest from reference TRBV29-1 and TRBJ1-2): SAVISQKPSRDICQRGTSLTIQCQVDSQVTMMFWYRQQPGQSLTLIATANQGSEATYESGFVIDKFPISRPNLTFSTLTVSNMSPEDSSIYLCSVDRQAGSYTFGSGTRLTVV.

The rearrangement uses TRBV23-1 and TRBJ2-3; 8 nucleotides line up with TRBD2. TRBV23-1 is annotated as an ORF whose role is uncertain. Unmatched junction bases numbered 15, after V lost 1 base and J lost 0 bases. The CDR3 contains 20 residues. DNA for the CDR3: TGCGCCAGCAGTCAATTTATTCCTGGCGGGGGGTTCACTAGCACAGATACGCAGTATTTT. This gives the protein CASSQFIPGGGFTSTDTQYF.

This clone was recorded once. J is TRBJ2-2 and V is TRBV27; 9 bases line up with TRBD1. Germline CDR1 and CDR2: MNHEY and SMNVEV (reference sequence). The CDR3 totals 15 residues. With V trimmed by 4 bases and J by 8 bases, 8 bases remained unmatched. Here the CDR3 reads CASSWGTGTAGELFF. In DNA, the CDR3 is TGTGCCAGCAGTTGGGGGACAGGGACCGCGGGGGAGCTGTTTTTT.

V gene TRBV5-6 combines with J gene TRBJ2-5, with TRBD2 matching 11 bases. The CDR3 extends over 16 amino acids. The trim removed 0 bases at V and 4 bases at J, leaving 5 bases unmatched. CDR1 SGHDT and CDR2 YYEEEE come from the germline V gene. Written as DNA, the CDR3 is TGTGCCAGCAGCTTGGGGGGACTAGCGGTCTTAGAGACCCAGTACTTC. Its translation: CASSLGGLAVLETQYF.

The V call is TRBV5-1, the J call TRBJ1-2; D remains unclear. This CDR3 comprises 12 residues. Germline assignment: CDR1 SGHRS and CDR2 YFSETQ. Between the trimmed V and J ends, which lost 3 bases and 6 bases, there was a span of 9 bases. In nucleotides, the CDR3 is TGCGCCAGCAGCTCCGCAGGCGATGGCTACACCTTC. Translation: CASSSAGDGYTF.

The chain carries TRBV6-5 and TRBJ1-1; 7 bases fit TRBD1. This CDR3 spans 15 amino acids. The ends lost 6 bases at V and 1 base at J; junction bases unmatched: 8. The germline CDR1 and CDR2 sequences are MNHEY and SVGAGI. The CDR3 region is CASSTTGTENTEAFF. The CDR3, as DNA: TGTGCCAGCAGCACGACCGGGACAGAGAACACTGAAGCTTTCTTT.

This clone was detected only once. The chain carries TRBV12-5 and TRBJ1-2, with D possibly matching TRBD1 (5 bases). This CDR3 is 12 amino acids long. The ends were cut back, 1 base at V and 5 bases at J, with 5 bases in the middle. Germline V CDR1 and CDR2: LGHNT, FRNRAP. The CDR3 spells CASGLEGYGYTF. As DNA, the CDR3 is TGTGCTAGTGGTTTGGAGGGGTATGGCTACACCTTC.

This clone was observed once. The chain has TRBV10-3 and TRBJ2-6, with D possibly TRBD1 on 5 matching bases. Germline lookup yields CDR1 ENHRY and CDR2 SYGVKD. V was pared by 6 bases and J by 4 bases, with 10 bases between. There are 14 residues in the CDR3. As DNA, the CDR3 is TGTGCCATCAGGGACATGGGAGGGGCCAACGTCCTGACTTTC. Translation: CAIRDMGGANVLTF.

The rearrangement links TRBV5-1 to TRBJ1-4; TRBD1 aligns across 7 bases. The junction had 6 bases not matched to a gene; V was cut back by 2 bases and J by 8 bases. This CDR3 is 14 amino acids long. From germline, CDR1 is SGHRS and CDR2 YFSETQ. The chain's CDR3 is CASSFSRGEEKLFF. DNA of the CDR3: TGCGCCAGCAGCTTTAGCAGGGGGGAAGAAAAACTGTTTTTT.